The next 20 T cell receptor beta chains were all read from a single sample in a study of neurological immune-mediated disorders (dated by TCRdb to between 2018 and 2021). The library was made by 5' RACE. Reads for this sample came from an Illumina HiSeq 2500. TCRdb handled the public reads itself, with Q25 trimming in fastp and clone calling in MiXCR, and kept productive beta chains. For every CDR3 protein sequence, its rows merge into one entry that carries the most common genes and DNA. For this sample the table gives around 66,000 distinct CDR3 sequences, of which around 5% were detected only once. The ten top clones hold roughly 2.8% of the sample. Sequencing was carried out using PBMCs. These receptors originate from a woman aged 25 to 39 with multiple sclerosis.

This clonotype was recorded at least ten times. The chain uses TRBV7-2 and TRBJ1-2, with unresolved D. This CDR3 contains 14 residues. The germline CDR1 and CDR2 sequences are SGHTA and FQGNSA. V gave up 5 bases and J gave up 7 bases, with 17 bases separating them. CDR3 DNA sequence: TGTGCCAGCAGCAAAGATTCACGGGTGGGTGGCTACACCTTC. It encodes CASSKDSRVGGYTF.

This clonotype was picked up many times. The V call is TRBV11-2, the J call TRBJ2-5, with D unclear. Trimming removed 2 bases from V and 5 bases from J, with 24 bases in between. This CDR3 has 18 residues. CDR1 is SGHAT, CDR2 FQNNGV, per germline. Here the CDR3 DNA reads TGTGCCAGCAGCTTAAGGACCTATTGGGCGCAGGAAGCGGAGACCCAGTACTTC. It codes for CASSLRTYWAQEAETQYF.

In its sample, this clonotype was seen many times. The J gene is TRBJ1-6, the V gene TRBV20-1; 11 positions match TRBD1. Trimming took 3 bases from V and 7 from J; bases not matched to a gene: 8. In germline, CDR1 is DFQATT, CDR2 SNEGSKA (reference sequence). There are 16 residues in the CDR3. The DNA of the CDR3 is TGCAGTGCTAGGGCAGGACAGGGGGCGCAAAATTCACCCCTCCACTTT. Translating it yields CSARAGQGAQNSPLHF.

The table lists this clonotype with many counts. The genes are TRBV5-1 and TRBJ2-3; D is perhaps TRBD2 (5 bases). CDR3 size: 17 residues. Germline V gene sequence: CDR1 SGHRS, CDR2 YFSETQ. V was shortened by 3 bases and J by 0 bases, with 17 bases between the two germline ends. The CDR3: CASSSESAAYSTDTQYF. CDR3 bases: TGCGCCAGCAGCTCTGAATCAGCGGCGTATAGCACAGATACGCAGTATTTT.

The V call is TRBV7-2, the J call TRBJ2-1; D call uncertain. CDR1 and CDR2 from the germline V gene are SGHTA and FQGNSA. The CDR3 runs 13 residues. Trimming removed 1 base at V and 7 bases at J, with 8 bases between. Written as DNA, the CDR3 is TGTGCCAGCAGCTTAGGGACCCAAAATGAGCAGTTCTTC. This codes for CASSLGTQNEQFF.

This clonotype has a count of ten or more. Germline and junction disagree at one end, which may indicate a read error. CDR3: CASSLLSLDRIF. The DNA of the CDR3 is TGTGCCAGCAGCTTGCTATCGCTGGACCGTATCTTC. The V gene is TRBV5-6, the J gene TRBJ2-1; no clear D. The CDR3 spans 12 residues. Per germline, CDR1 SGHDT and CDR2 YYEEEE. The variable domain in full, completed from reference TRBV5-6 and TRBJ2-1, reads DAGVTQSPTHLIKTRGQQVTLRCSPKSGHDTVSWYQQALGQGPQFIFQYYEEEERQRGNFPDRFSGHQFPNYSSELNVNALLLGDSALYLCASSLLSLDRIFGPGTRLTVL.

This clonotype was seen ten or more times. This chain connects TRBV5-1 to TRBJ2-5; D remains unclear. The V end lost 3 bases, the J end lost 5 bases, and 11 bases lay between the germline ends. The germline V gene encodes CDR1 SGHRS and CDR2 YFSETQ. The CDR3 totals 13 residues. CDR3 DNA: TGCGCCAGCAGCTCTGAATTTTCGGAGACCCAGTACTTC. Encoded protein: CASSSEFSETQYF.

This clonotype was counted between two and nine times. V usage is TRBV3-1 and J usage is TRBJ2-7; perhaps TRBD1 as D (7 bases). V lost 5 bases, J lost 3 bases, and 14 bases lay in between. This CDR3 region has 14 residues. Germline loops: CDR1 LGHDT, CDR2 YNNKEL (reference sequence). The CDR3 loop is CASSTGVGGYEQYF. CDR3 nucleotides: TGTGCCAGCAGCACAGGGGTGGGAGGCTACGAGCAGTACTTC.

This clonotype turned up a few times. The rearrangement uses TRBV3-1 and TRBJ1-6; D is undetermined. The CDR3 spans 15 residues. Germline V gene lookup returns CDR1 LGHDT and CDR2 YNNKEL (reference sequence). V was shortened by 1 base and J by 10 bases, with 14 bases between the two germline ends. DNA for the CDR3: TGTGCCAGCAGCCAAGGGGTTTCCGGCGGCTCACCCCTCCACTTT. Its translation: CASSQGVSGGSPLHF. Drawing the rest from reference TRBV3-1 and TRBJ1-6, the complete variable domain is DTAVSQTPKYLVTQMGNDKSIKCEQNLGHDTMYWYKQDSKKFLKIMFSYNNKELIINETVPNRFSPKSPDKAHLNLHINSLELGDSAVYFCASSQGVSGGSPLHFGNGTRLTVT.

This clonotype was recorded many times. The rearrangement uses TRBV28 and TRBJ1-6; no firm D call. The V end was cut by 4 bases, the J end by 0 bases, with 7 bases between. The CDR3 spans 15 residues. CDR1 is MDHEN and CDR2 is SYDVKM in the germline V gene. The CDR3: CASSSASSYNSPLHF. As DNA, the CDR3 is TGTGCCAGCAGTTCGGCCAGCTCCTATAATTCACCCCTCCACTTT.

In DNA, the CDR3 is TGTGCCAGCAGTTACGGTGGGGCTATGAACACTGAAGCTTTCTTT. Translating gives CASSYGGAMNTEAFF. The V and J genes are TRBV6-5 and TRBJ1-1; D is perhaps TRBD1 (5 bases). This CDR3 has 15 residues. CDR1 and CDR2 (germline): MNHEY, SVGAGI. Trimming pared 2 bases from V and 0 bases from J, leaving 10 bases between.

This clonotype was observed at least ten times. The chain employs TRBV5-1 and TRBJ1-1, with D possibly TRBD1 on 5 matching bases. The CDR3 length is 14 residues. Trimming removed 2 bases at V and 2 bases at J, with 10 bases between. Germline assignment: CDR1 SGHRS and CDR2 YFSETQ. CDR3 protein: CASSLGAGNTEAFF. The CDR3, as DNA: TGCGCCAGCAGCTTAGGGGCGGGTAACACTGAAGCTTTCTTT.

The chain employs TRBV5-5 and TRBJ1-2, with 7 positions matching TRBD1. The CDR3 has 15 amino acids. The V gene's germline CDR1 is SGHKS and CDR2 YYEKEE (reference sequence). Unmatched junction bases numbered 8, after V lost 3 bases and J lost 3 bases. The CDR3 DNA follows: TGTGCCAGCAGCTGGGGGGACAGTCTCGACTATGGCTACACCTTC. Encoded protein: CASSWGDSLDYGYTF. Combining the CDR3 with reference TRBV5-5 and TRBJ1-2 gives the whole variable domain DAGVTQSPTHLIKTRGQQVTLRCSPISGHKSVSWYQQVLGQGPQFIFQYYEKEERGRGNFPDRFSARQFPNYSSELNVNALLLGDSALYLCASSWGDSLDYGYTFGSGTRLTVV.

This clonotype was picked up many times. V usage is TRBV10-3 and J usage is TRBJ1-6, with 9 bases matching TRBD1. This CDR3 region has 17 residues. V was clipped by 11 bases and J by 5 bases; unmatched bases: 16. Looked up from germline, CDR1 is ENHRY and CDR2 is SYGVKD. The CDR3 protein is CAAKDSGTGFNNSPLHF. In DNA, the CDR3 is TGTGCCGCCAAGGACTCCGGGACAGGGTTTAATAATTCACCCCTCCACTTT.

The sample holds many counts of this clonotype. V usage is TRBV15 and J usage is TRBJ2-3, with 7 bases lining up with TRBD1. V lost 10 bases, J lost 13 bases, and 8 bases stayed unmatched. Germline CDR1 reads LNHNV; CDR2 reads YYDKDF (reference sequence). The CDR3 extends over 10 amino acids. In nucleotides, the CDR3 is TGTGCCATAGGTGGGACAGTGAAGTATTTT. Translation: CAIGGTVKYF.

This clonotype has a count of ten or more. The V gene is TRBV3-1, the J gene TRBJ2-3, with D unresolved. Trimming pared 1 base from V and 6 bases from J, leaving 8 bases between. Germline V gene data show CDR1 as LGHDT and CDR2 as YNNKEL (reference sequence). CDR3 length equals 13 residues. The CDR3 nucleotides are TGTGCCAGCAGCCAAGGTCGGGTCGATACGCAGTATTTT. This sequence encodes CASSQGRVDTQYF.

A remark on this clonotype: A much larger clone differs from this one at a single base, so this may be a read error. The CDR3 end shows no conserved phenylalanine or tryptophan, and so a read error is likely. As DNA, the CDR3 is TGCAGTGCTCTTCTCGGGAACACTGAAGCTTTCTGT. Translating gives CSALLGNTEAFC. The chain has TRBV20-1 and TRBJ1-1; D not resolved. Trimming removed 5 bases at V and 1 base at J, with 8 bases between. The CDR3 is 12 amino acids. Germline values: CDR1 DFQATT, CDR2 SNEGSKA (reference sequence).

Ten or more counts support this clonotype. The rearrangement joins TRBV12-3 or TRBV12-4 to TRBJ2-3, with D perhaps being TRBD1 or TRBD2 (5 bases each). This CDR3 has 15 residues. Trimming took off 7 bases at V and 1 base at J, with 15 bases between the two ends. In DNA form, the CDR3 reads TGTGCCAGCACCGAGGGGCTAGACCGCACAGATACGCAGTATTTT. This translates into CASTEGLDRTDTQYF.

At least ten counts were recorded for this clonotype. CDR3: CASRETGGYTF. CDR3 coding DNA: TGTGCCAGCAGGGAGACCGGTGGCTACACCTTC. The rearrangement links TRBV6-5 to TRBJ1-2; D call uncertain. Germline loops: CDR1 MNHEY, CDR2 SVGAGI. V lost 6 bases and J 7 bases, leaving 9 bases between the germline ends. CDR3 size: 11 residues.

This clonotype was detected many times. The J gene is TRBJ1-1, the V gene TRBV25-1; the D gene is possibly TRBD1 (5 bases). Germline CDR1 MGHDK, CDR2 SYGVNS. The CDR3 consists of 11 residues. With 5 bases removed from V and 10 bases from J, the gap between germline ends came to 11 bases. The CDR3 DNA reads TGTGCCAGCAGTACCCCAGGGCGAGCTTTCTTT. Its translation: CASSTPGRAFF.